These T cell receptor beta chains were read from a single sample in a study of blood T cell repertoires in COVID-19. Profiling relied on immunoSEQ multiplex PCR, and the TCRdb table lists in-frame clones only, not all of them. The sample includes 100,000 or so clones, about four fifths of them seen just once. Sequences were obtained from peripheral blood. These receptors came from a man in his 70s with active or convalescent COVID-19. Both conserved end residues are part of each CDR3. Each record gives: V gene, clone size, J gene, D gene, CDR3 DNA, CDR3 protein. A D gene is named only where the DNA matches it firmly. Clone size is given for some rows only: seen once, a few or many times, or a class if the clone is expanded.

TRBV9,once,TRBJ2-3,.,TGTGCCAGCAGCGTAACCAGCGGTTACACAGATACGCAGTATTTT,CASSVTSGYTDTQYF
TRBV7-9,.,TRBJ2-7,.,TGTGCCAGCAGCTTCGTCAGAAGCTCCTACGAGCAGTACTTC,CASSFVRSSYEQYF
TRBV5-1,.,TRBJ2-3,TRBD1,TGCGCCAGCAGCTTGGCCGGGACAGGGGGCACAGATACGCAGTATTTT,CASSLAGTGGTDTQYF
TRBV3-1/TRBV3-2,.,TRBJ2-5,.,TGTGCCAGCAGCCAACAGGCACAAGAGACCCAGTACTTC,CASSQQAQETQYF
TRBV5-4,once,TRBJ2-3,TRBD1,TGTGCCAGCAGCTTTAGGGGACAGGGCACAGATACGCAGTATTTT,CASSFRGQGTDTQYF
TRBV9,few,TRBJ2-2,TRBD1,TGTGCCAGCAGCCACACAGGGGGCTTGAACACCGGGGAGCTGTTTTTT,CASSHTGGLNTGELFF
TRBV7-6,.,TRBJ1-5,.,TGTGCCAGCAGCTTACGACGGGGGAATCAGCCCCAGCATTTT,CASSLRRGNQPQHF
TRBV27,.,TRBJ1-1,.,TGTGCCAGCAGTTTGGGAGGGGTTAACACTGAAGCTTTCTTT,CASSLGGVNTEAFF
TRBV6-1,.,TRBJ2-1,TRBD2,TGTGCCAGCAGTGCGACTAGCGGAAGCTCCTACAATGAGCAGTTCTTC,CASSATSGSSYNEQFF
TRBV3-1/TRBV3-2,.,TRBJ1-6,TRBD1,TGTGCCAGCAGCCAAGACAGGGGGAGGTCACCCCTCCACTTT,CASSQDRGRSPLHF
TRBV5-8,.,TRBJ1-1,TRBD1,TGTGCCAGCAGCCGCAGGGGGCAATTTCTAGACGCTGAAGCTTTCTTT,CASSRRGQFLDAEAFF
TRBV7-8,.,TRBJ1-1,.,TGTGCCAGCAGCTTAAACAGGAACACTGAAGCTTTCTTT,CASSLNRNTEAFF
TRBV2,.,TRBJ1-6,TRBD1,TGTGCCAGCAGAGAGCAGGGGGCGAGGAATTCACCCCTCCACTTT,CASREQGARNSPLHF
TRBV2,.,TRBJ2-7,.,TGTGCCAGCAGTGCCCGGCAGGGATCCTACGAGCAGTACTTC,CASSARQGSYEQYF
TRBV18,.,TRBJ1-5,TRBD1,TGTGCCAGCTCACCGGGACAGACTAGCAATCAGCCCCAGCATTTT,CASSPGQTSNQPQHF
TRBV7-6,few,TRBJ2-3,.,TGTGCCAGCAGCCCTAAACCATACGGGGGTGGCACAGATACGCAGTATTTT,CASSPKPYGGGTDTQYF
TRBV6-5,.,TRBJ1-2,.,TGTGCCAGCAGTTACTCGTCGGCAGGCCTCTATGGCTACACCTTC,CASSYSSAGLYGYTF
TRBV5-1,.,TRBJ2-7,TRBD1,TGCGCCAGCAGCTCGGGACAGGGGTCCTACGAGCAGTACTTC,CASSSGQGSYEQYF
TRBV3-1/TRBV3-2,once,TRBJ2-7,TRBD2,TGTGCCAGCAGCCGCCCACTAGCGGGGGGCAGCAACGAGCAGTACTTC,CASSRPLAGGSNEQYF
TRBV5-4,once,TRBJ2-5,TRBD2,TGTGCCAGCAGGGGCGCGGGGGGGCTGGAGACCCAGTACTTC,CASRGAGGLETQYF
TRBV5-3,.,TRBJ1-5,TRBD1,TGTGCCAGAAGCTCCTACAGGGGGCAAAATCAGCCCCAGCATTTT,CARSSYRGQNQPQHF
TRBV28,.,TRBJ2-7,TRBD1,TGTGCCAGCAGGGGGACTCCGGGACAGGGGCAGGGGCAGTACTTC,CASRGTPGQGQGQYF
TRBV19,.,TRBJ2-1,TRBD1,TGTGCCAGTAGTATCCTCCTAGGACAGGGAGGAATTGAGCAGTTCTTC,CASSILLGQGGIEQFF
TRBV7-8,many,TRBJ1-2,.,TGTGCCAGCAGCTTAGACGGTGGACTGGTCTATGGCTACACCTTC,CASSLDGGLVYGYTF
TRBV9,.,TRBJ2-1,TRBD2,TGTGCCAGCAGCCCGTCTAGCGGGAACTACAATGAGCAGTTCTTC,CASSPSSGNYNEQFF
TRBV6-1,.,TRBJ1-3,.,TGTGCCAGCAGTGAACAGGGGCTAGGAAACACCATATATTTT,CASSEQGLGNTIYF
TRBV19,.,TRBJ1-5,TRBD1,TGTGCCAGTAGTGTACAGGGGGCAAGAAATCAGCCCCAGCATTTT,CASSVQGARNQPQHF
TRBV5-1,few,TRBJ2-3,TRBD2,TGCGCCAGCAGCTTGAACGGGGGGGCCCTAGATACGCAGTATTTT,CASSLNGGALDTQYF
TRBV6-4,.,TRBJ2-7,TRBD1,TGTGCCAGCAGTAGACAGGGAAGCTTCCACGAGCAGTACTTC,CASSRQGSFHEQYF
TRBV4-1,.,TRBJ1-6,.,TGCGCCAGCAGCCAAGAGTCAGGGACTTATTCACCCCTCCACTTT,CASSQESGTYSPLHF
TRBV4-3,.,TRBJ2-7,.,TGCGCCAGCAGCCCCCCTGCAGACTCCTACGAGCAGTACTTC,CASSPPADSYEQYF